Here is one TCR beta chain with its context. Its antigen is as yet unknown. Documented time point: longitudinal time-point 3. TCRdb itself ran the 5' RACE reads through MiXCR, one entry per CDR3 protein. The sample holds approximately 100,000 distinct CDR3 sequences, roughly a tenth seen once. The source of the sample is a study of neurological immune-mediated disorders. Study results and limitations: Expanded clones shared no CDR3 amino acid sequences across subjects, suggesting private repertoires in all groups.

V was clipped by 4 bases and J by 4 bases; unmatched bases: 8. Germline assignment: CDR1 SGHRS and CDR2 YFSETQ. This CDR3 comprises 14 residues. Sequenced sample: PBMCs. This TCR derives from a female donor with HTLV-1-associated myelopathy (HAM/TSP). The rearrangement joins TRBV5-1 to TRBJ2-7; 7 positions match TRBD1. The CDR3 bases are TGCGCCAGCAGCCAACAGACAGGGATATACGAGCAGTACTTC. It codes for CASSQQTGIYEQYF. The full variable domain, in which reference TRBV5-1 and TRBJ2-7 provide the parts outside the CDR3, is KAGVTQTPRYLIKTRGQQVTLSCSPISGHRSVSWYQQTPGQGLQFLFEYFSETQRNKGNFPGRFSGRQFSNSRSEMNVSTLELGDSALYLCASSQQTGIYEQYFGPGTRLTVT.